This T cell receptor (beta chain) was identified during a study of blood T cell repertoires in COVID-19. As for the study in general: Donors in the United States, Italy and Spain gave samples during acute or convalescent COVID-19. From T cells, B-cell-depleted T cells, or PBMCs came the material, which was cDNA or gDNA.

Under the authors' procedure: Reference gene primers were amplified, and this amplification served to estimate nucleated cell counts. The table came from immunoSEQ multiplex PCR; TCRdb's copy has only in-frame clones and leaves some out. The V and J calls and clone size were taken over from that table, and D and trimming were inferred from the DNA. The table includes over 60,000 clones, approximately 86% detected once. This CDR3 spans 15 amino acids. V was pared by 2 bases and J by 5 bases, with 15 bases between. The germline CDR1 and CDR2 sequences are KGHSH and LQKENI. V and J are TRBV18 and TRBJ1-2; the D gene is possibly TRBD1 (5 bases). Specimen: peripheral blood. The receptor was derived from an older man with active COVID-19. As DNA, the CDR3 is TGTGCCAGCTCACCAGAGCAGGGTATAACGTATGGCTACACCTTC. This gives the protein CASSPEQGITYGYTF.